Shown below are 14 T cell receptor beta chains from a single sample sequenced in a study of response to subunit inactivated influenza vaccine. TCRdb reprocessed the RT-PCR reads via MiXCR and lists one record per CDR3 protein. The sample yields around 170,000 distinct CDR3 sequences, roughly 10% seen once. Sequencing used CD8+ T cells sorted from PBMCs, obtained about 23 months after vaccination. The receptors originated from a man between 50 and 70 years old who received an inactivated influenza vaccine.

This clonotype was detected many times. This sequence joins TRBV29-1 and TRBJ2-7; D is ambiguous. V was trimmed by 2 bases and J by 2 bases, leaving 4 bases between them. CDR3 length: 11 residues. The germline CDR1 and CDR2 sequences are SQVTM and ANQGSEA. The CDR3: CSVETPYEQYF. In DNA form, the CDR3 reads TGCAGCGTTGAAACTCCCTACGAGCAGTACTTC.

The chain employs TRBV12-3 or TRBV12-4 and TRBJ2-2; tentatively, D is TRBD2 (6 bases). The CDR3 spans 17 residues. V was cut by 6 bases and J by 7 bases, with 24 bases left in between. The CDR3 here is CASRPMAGLTRSGELFF. DNA for the CDR3: TGTGCCAGCAGACCCATGGCGGGATTAACAAGGAGCGGGGAGCTGTTTTTT.

This chain connects TRBV27 to TRBJ2-7; no clear D gene. This CDR3 is 13 amino acids long. V was pared by 5 bases and J by 3 bases, with 11 bases between. From germline, CDR1 is MNHEY and CDR2 SMNVEV (reference sequence). The CDR3 loop reads CASSAPWGYEQYF. The CDR3 DNA reads TGTGCCAGCAGTGCCCCCTGGGGCTACGAGCAGTACTTC.

This chain links TRBV7-6 with TRBJ2-1; 14 bases align to TRBD2. The CDR3 is 17 residues long. The V gene's germline CDR1 is SGHVS and CDR2 FNYEAQ. V lost 1 base and J lost 2; bases outside the gene matches: 1. CDR3 nucleotide sequence: TGTGCCAGCAGCTTAGGACTAGCGGGAGGGCCCTACAATGAGCAGTTCTTC. Translation gives CASSLGLAGGPYNEQFF.

The chain recombines TRBV7-6 with TRBJ2-3; 7 bases line up with TRBD1. Looked up from germline, CDR1 is SGHVS and CDR2 is FNYEAQ. With 0 bases clipped from V and 6 bases from J, the junction kept 6 bases outside the gene matches. The CDR3 covers 15 residues. CDR3 in DNA: TGTGCCAGCAGCTTAGCCATAGGACAGGAGGATACGCAGTATTTT. Residues: CASSLAIGQEDTQYF.

This chain uses TRBV25-1 with TRBJ2-5; TRBD2 matches at 8 bases. J gave up 0 bases and V 4 bases, and 7 bases lay outside the gene matches. This CDR3 contains 16 residues. Germline V gene sequence: CDR1 MGHDK, CDR2 SYGVNS. The CDR3 DNA reads TGTGCCAGCAGTGCCCGGGGGGGGCCGTACCAAGAGACCCAGTACTTC. This sequence encodes CASSARGGPYQETQYF.

The chain has TRBV29-1 and TRBJ2-1, with D perhaps matching TRBD2 (6 bases). The V end lost 7 bases, the J end lost 5 bases, and 15 bases lay between the germline ends. From germline, CDR1 is SQVTM and CDR2 ANQGSEA. The CDR3 runs 13 residues. The chain's CDR3 is CSAGDLSDNEQFF. In nucleotides, the CDR3 is TGCAGCGCTGGGGACTTATCCGACAATGAGCAGTTCTTC.

This clonotype showed up many times. CDR3 coding DNA: TGCAGCGTTGAATCGGCGGGGAGCTCCTACGAGCAGTACTTC. Its protein is CSVESAGSSYEQYF. The chain combines TRBV29-1 with TRBJ2-7; perhaps TRBD2 as D (6 bases). The CDR3 runs 14 residues. Trimming left V 2 bases short and J 0 bases short, with 11 bases between. Germline values: CDR1 SQVTM, CDR2 ANQGSEA.

This clonotype showed up just a few times. The gene calls are TRBV6-5 and TRBJ1-2, with D possibly matching TRBD1 (5 bases). V was clipped by 2 bases and J by 8 bases, with 9 bases between them. The CDR3 extends over 12 amino acids. Germline CDR1 and CDR2: MNHEY and SVGAGI. CDR3 nucleotides: TGTGCCAGCAGTTACGCGGGGGAAGGCTACACCTTC. Protein sequence: CASSYAGEGYTF.

V and J are TRBV3-1 and TRBJ1-5; D possibly corresponds to TRBD1 (6 bases). This CDR3 has 15 amino acids. Germline V gene data show CDR1 as LGHDT and CDR2 as YNNKEL (reference sequence). The ends were cut back, 4 bases at V and 6 bases at J, with 16 bases in the middle. CDR3 in DNA: TGTGCCAGCAGCCGCCACAGGGATCTGACTCAGCCCCAGCATTTT. Its translation: CASSRHRDLTQPQHF.

This clonotype was counted ten times or more. The rearrangement joins TRBV29-1 to TRBJ2-1, with TRBD2 matching over 7 bases. The CDR3 length is 14 residues. Germline CDR1 reads SQVTM; CDR2 reads ANQGSEA. J gave up 7 bases and V 7 bases, and 13 bases lay outside the gene matches. CDR3 protein: CSASGLAAGNEQFF. In nucleotides, the CDR3 is TGCAGCGCCTCGGGGCTAGCGGCGGGTAATGAGCAGTTCTTC.

The rearrangement uses TRBV19 and TRBJ1-5, with no clear D. Germline V lookup: CDR1 LNHDA, CDR2 SQIVND (reference sequence). Trimming took off 7 bases at V and 2 bases at J, with 9 bases between the two ends. The CDR3 sequence is 13 residues long. Here the CDR3 DNA reads TGTGCCAGTACCCACCGGGGCAATCAGCCCCAGCATTTT. Its translation is CASTHRGNQPQHF.

This clonotype was counted only a few times. This chain uses TRBV28 with TRBJ2-7; D uncertain. CDR1 is MDHEN and CDR2 is SYDVKM in the germline V gene. The V gene lost 6 bases and the J gene lost 0 bases, with 9 bases spanning the gap. The CDR3 runs to 13 residues. The CDR3 loop reads CASRDHSSYEQYF. The DNA of the CDR3 is TGTGCCAGCAGGGACCACAGCTCCTACGAGCAGTACTTC.

This clonotype turned up a few times. The gene calls are TRBV4-3 and TRBJ1-1; 7 bases map to TRBD1. The length of the CDR3 is 13 residues. The V segment lost 8 bases and the J segment 4 bases; nucleotides outside the gene matches: 7. Looked up from germline, CDR1 is LGHNA and CDR2 is YSLEER. The CDR3 DNA reads as TGCGCCAGCGGATATTCAGGGGGCACTGAAGCTTTCTTT. It codes for CASGYSGGTEAFF.